This TCR beta chain was sequenced for a study of neurological immune-mediated disorders (dated by TCRdb to between 2018 and 2020). Study-wide context: Of the roughly 34 multiple sclerosis patients, about 30 had relapsing-remitting MS and 3 had secondary progressive MS. The study compared peripheral blood TCR-beta repertoires of HTLV-I-associated myelopathy (HAM/TSP) patients, multiple sclerosis patients and healthy controls using UMI-based sequencing. Of the 68 subjects in the cohort, some 15 were HAM/TSP patients, some 35 were multiple sclerosis patients, and approximately 20 were healthy controls. The approximately 98 TCR-beta libraries included longitudinal samples, technical triplicates and paired sorted CD4+ and CD8+ T-cell subsets alongside PBMC samples.

The investigation overall reported the following: Phylogenetic analysis grouped repertoires from 18 of 34 MS patients into a cluster of related CDR3 sequences, suggesting a possible repertoire-level signature. Expanded clones from different subjects shared no identical CDR3 amino acid sequences, which suggests that TCR-beta repertoires were private in all groups. No association of the MS cluster with clinical or MRI features was observed, and the need for larger cohorts was stated by the authors. The highest TCR clonal expansion was observed in HAM/TSP patients, whereas the lowest was observed in MS patients, even when compared with healthy controls.

As encoded in the germline V gene (reference sequence), CDR1 is LGHDT while CDR2 is YNNKEL. The CDR3, cysteine through phenylalanine, is 16 amino acids long. Only CDR3 DNA remains: 48 bases, in frame from the first base. Deletion took 0 bases off V and 4 bases off J, with a span of 12 bases between the germline ends. To synthesize cDNA, template-switch 5'RACE was performed with a primer carrying a 10-nucleotide random unique molecular identifier so that each TCR transcript was tagged. Each sequencing run produced over 180 million TCR-beta sequences covering 15-18 subjects. The RNeasy kit was used to extract total RNA. The KAPA Real-time Library Amplification kit was used to amplify TCR-beta VDJ regions with primers targeting the TCR constant region and the 5'RACE anchor. Sample indexes and Illumina adaptors were added in a first PCR, after which library yield was increased in a second PCR. After Ampure bead purification, the TCR product of roughly 650 bp was size-selected on a 2% E-gel SizeSelection system. Before pooling, libraries had their quality checked on a Bioanalyzer, their concentration measured with Qubit, and their quantity determined with the Kapa Library Quantification kit. An Illumina HiSeq 2500 sequenced the libraries paired-end 2 x 150 bp. To increase sequence diversity, roughly 24-32% phiX was spiked into each library pool. Turning to the authors' computational methods: The quality-filtered reads were processed with the UMI-based MiGEC pipeline, whose error correction step removed more than 75% of the raw TCR sequences. VDJ genes were aligned to IMGT germline references, and clonotypes were defined by unique CDR3 amino acid sequence plus V-J genes. Clonal expansion, Shannon diversity, and CDR3 relatedness (CalcPairwiseDistances, ClusterSamples) were evaluated with VDJtools, and phylogenetic trees were built with CLCbio workbench. Clones with at least 8 unique UMIs were defined as expanded, with this threshold being based on coefficient-of-variation modelling across technical triplicates. TCRdb took the public reads, trimmed them with fastp at Q25, ran MiXCR for clone calling and kept in-frame beta chains. Identical CDR3 protein sequences are pooled into one entry, listed with their most common genes and DNA. The V and J calls follow TCRdb's processing rather than the paper's. The sample yields 52,000 or so distinct CDR3 sequences; under 5% were counted once. More than 1.5% of the sample lies in the top ten.

This clonotype occurred many times. No cognate antigen has been identified for it. Base qualities are missing; no much larger clone stands one base away. For sorted-subset TCR libraries, over 900,000 sorted CD4+ or CD8+ T cells were used. Multiple sclerosis patients were enrolled in a US clinical protocol evaluating disease progression by magnetic resonance imaging. Peripheral blood underwent Ficoll-Hypaque density gradient centrifugation to isolate PBMCs, which were then cryopreserved in liquid nitrogen. The study also sequenced paired sorted CD4+ and CD8+ subsets from healthy controls, HAM/TSP patients and MS patients.

This TCR was recovered from a woman in her 40s with multiple sclerosis. Source material: CD4+ T cells from blood. The chain was built from TRBV3-1 and TRBJ1-4; possibly the D gene is TRBD1, per 5 matching bases. The DNA sequence reads TGTGCCAGCAGCCAAGATAGAGGGGCGGTTAATGAAAAACTGTTTTTT. Translated, it reads CASSQDRGAVNEKLFF.